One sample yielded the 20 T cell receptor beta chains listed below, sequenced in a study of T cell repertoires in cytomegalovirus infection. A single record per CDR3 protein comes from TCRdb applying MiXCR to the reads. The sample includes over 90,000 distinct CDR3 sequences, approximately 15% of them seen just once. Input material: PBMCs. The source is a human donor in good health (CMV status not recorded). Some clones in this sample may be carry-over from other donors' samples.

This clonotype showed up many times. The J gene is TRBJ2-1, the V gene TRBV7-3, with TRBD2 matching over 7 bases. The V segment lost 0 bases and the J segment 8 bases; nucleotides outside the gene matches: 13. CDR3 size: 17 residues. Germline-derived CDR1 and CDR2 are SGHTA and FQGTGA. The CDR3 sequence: CASSLTGGTAAGYEQFF. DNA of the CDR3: TGTGCCAGCAGCTTAACGGGGGGGACCGCCGCTGGGTATGAGCAGTTCTTC. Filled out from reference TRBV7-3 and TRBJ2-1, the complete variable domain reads GAGVSQTPSNKVTEKGKYVELRCDPISGHTALYWYRQSLGQGPEFLIYFQGTGAADDSGLPNDRFFAVRPEGSVSTLKIQRTERGDSAVYLCASSLTGGTAAGYEQFFGPGTRLTVL.

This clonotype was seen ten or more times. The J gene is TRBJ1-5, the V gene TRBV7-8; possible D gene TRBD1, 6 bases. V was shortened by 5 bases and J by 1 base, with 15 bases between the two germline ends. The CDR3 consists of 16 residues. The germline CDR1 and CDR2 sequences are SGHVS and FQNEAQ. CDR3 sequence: CASSPIQGGSNQPQHF. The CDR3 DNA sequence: TGTGCCAGCAGCCCGATACAGGGAGGCAGCAATCAGCCCCAGCATTTT.

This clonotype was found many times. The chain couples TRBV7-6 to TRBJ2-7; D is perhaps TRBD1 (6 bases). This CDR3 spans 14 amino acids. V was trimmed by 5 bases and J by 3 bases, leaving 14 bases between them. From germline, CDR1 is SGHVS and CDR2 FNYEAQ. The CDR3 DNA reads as TGTGCCAGCAGCCTTCGACAGGACCGCTACGAGCAGTACTTC. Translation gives CASSLRQDRYEQYF.

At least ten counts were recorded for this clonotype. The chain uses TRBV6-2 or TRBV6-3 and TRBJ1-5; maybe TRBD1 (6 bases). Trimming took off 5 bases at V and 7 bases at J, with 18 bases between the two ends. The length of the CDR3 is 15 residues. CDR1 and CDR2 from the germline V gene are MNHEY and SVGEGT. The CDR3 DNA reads TGTGCCAGCAGTCCTCCGGGGGCAGGAGGGCAGCCCCAGCATTTT. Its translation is CASSPPGAGGQPQHF.

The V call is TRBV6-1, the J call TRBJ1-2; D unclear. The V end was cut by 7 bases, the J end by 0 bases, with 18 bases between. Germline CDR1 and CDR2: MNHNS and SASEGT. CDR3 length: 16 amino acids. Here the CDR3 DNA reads TGTGCCAGCACTAAAAAGGAGGGTGGCTCTAACTATGGCTACACCTTC. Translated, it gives CASTKKEGGSNYGYTF.

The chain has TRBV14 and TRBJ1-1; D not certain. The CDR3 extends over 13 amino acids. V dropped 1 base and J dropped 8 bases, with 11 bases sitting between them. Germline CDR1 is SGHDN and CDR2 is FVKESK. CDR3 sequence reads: CASSQGLGIEAFF. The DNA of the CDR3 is TGTGCCAGCAGCCAAGGCCTAGGGATAGAAGCTTTCTTT.

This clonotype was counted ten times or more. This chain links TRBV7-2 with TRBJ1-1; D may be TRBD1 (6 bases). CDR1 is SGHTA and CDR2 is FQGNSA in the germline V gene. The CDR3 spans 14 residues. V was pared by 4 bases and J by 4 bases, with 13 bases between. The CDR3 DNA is TGTGCCAGCAGCTCACAGGGTAAAGGCACTGAAGCTTTCTTT. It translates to CASSSQGKGTEAFF.

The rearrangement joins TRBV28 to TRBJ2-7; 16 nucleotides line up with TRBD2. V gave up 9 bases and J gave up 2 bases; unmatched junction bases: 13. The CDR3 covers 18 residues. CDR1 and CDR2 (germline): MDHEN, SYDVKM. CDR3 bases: TGTGCCAGAATAACCGGGACTAGCGGGGGGGCACACGCCTACGAGCAGTACTTC. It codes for CARITGTSGGAHAYEQYF.

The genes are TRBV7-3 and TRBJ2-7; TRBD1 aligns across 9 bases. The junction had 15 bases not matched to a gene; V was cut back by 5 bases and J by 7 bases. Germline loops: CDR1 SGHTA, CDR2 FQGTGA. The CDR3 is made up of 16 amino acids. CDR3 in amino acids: CASSPNPGQGGGEQYF. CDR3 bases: TGTGCCAGCAGCCCTAACCCGGGACAGGGAGGAGGAGAGCAGTACTTC. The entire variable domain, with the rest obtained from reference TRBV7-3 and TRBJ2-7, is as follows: GAGVSQTPSNKVTEKGKYVELRCDPISGHTALYWYRQSLGQGPEFLIYFQGTGAADDSGLPNDRFFAVRPEGSVSTLKIQRTERGDSAVYLCASSPNPGQGGGEQYFGPGTRLTVT.

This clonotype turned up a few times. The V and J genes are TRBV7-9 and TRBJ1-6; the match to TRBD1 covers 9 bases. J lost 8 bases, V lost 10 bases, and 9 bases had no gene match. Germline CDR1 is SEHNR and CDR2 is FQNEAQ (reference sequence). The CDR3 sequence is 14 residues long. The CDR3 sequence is CAIQEGQGDSPLHF. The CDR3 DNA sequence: TGTGCCATCCAGGAGGGACAGGGAGATTCACCCCTCCACTTT.

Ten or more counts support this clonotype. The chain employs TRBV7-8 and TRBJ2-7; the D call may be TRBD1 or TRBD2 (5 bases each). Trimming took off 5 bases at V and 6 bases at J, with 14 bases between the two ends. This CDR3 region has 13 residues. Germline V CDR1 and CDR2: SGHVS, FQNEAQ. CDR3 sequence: CASSRTRGIEQYF. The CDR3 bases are TGTGCCAGCAGCCGAACGAGGGGAATCGAGCAGTACTTC.

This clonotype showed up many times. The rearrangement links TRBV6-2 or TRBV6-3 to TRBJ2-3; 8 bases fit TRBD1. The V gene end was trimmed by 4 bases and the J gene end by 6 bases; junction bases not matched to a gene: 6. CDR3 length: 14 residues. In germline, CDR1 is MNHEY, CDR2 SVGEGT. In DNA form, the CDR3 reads TGTGCCAGCAGTTTAGACAGGGGTCCGGATACGCAGTATTTT. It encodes CASSLDRGPDTQYF.

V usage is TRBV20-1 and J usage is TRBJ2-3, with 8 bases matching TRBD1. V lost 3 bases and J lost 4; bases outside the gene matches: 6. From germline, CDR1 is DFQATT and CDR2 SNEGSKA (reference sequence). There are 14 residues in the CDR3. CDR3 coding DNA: TGCAGTGCTAGCTCGGGACAGGCCGCAGATACGCAGTATTTT. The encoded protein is CSASSGQAADTQYF.

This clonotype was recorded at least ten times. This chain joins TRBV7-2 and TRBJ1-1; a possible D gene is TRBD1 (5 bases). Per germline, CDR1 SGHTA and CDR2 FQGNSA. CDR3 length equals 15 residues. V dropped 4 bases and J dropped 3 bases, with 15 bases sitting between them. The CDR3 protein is CASSSVWGAYTEAFF. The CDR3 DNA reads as TGTGCCAGCAGCTCCGTCTGGGGCGCCTACACTGAAGCTTTCTTT. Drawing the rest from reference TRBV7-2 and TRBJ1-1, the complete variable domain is GAGVSQSPSNKVTEKGKDVELRCDPISGHTALYWYRQSLGQGLEFLIYFQGNSAPDKSGLPSDRFSAERTGGSVSTLTIQRTQQEDSAVYLCASSSVWGAYTEAFFGQGTRLTVV.

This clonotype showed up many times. For the CDR3, the DNA is TGTGCCAGCAGCTTAGCGGGAGTTTACAATGAGCAGTTCTTC. Translation gives CASSLAGVYNEQFF. The genes are TRBV7-9 and TRBJ2-1; D possibly corresponds to TRBD2 (5 bases). Germline V lookup: CDR1 SEHNR, CDR2 FQNEAQ (reference sequence). CDR3 size: 14 residues. Between the trimmed V and J ends, which lost 0 bases and 4 bases, there was a span of 7 bases.

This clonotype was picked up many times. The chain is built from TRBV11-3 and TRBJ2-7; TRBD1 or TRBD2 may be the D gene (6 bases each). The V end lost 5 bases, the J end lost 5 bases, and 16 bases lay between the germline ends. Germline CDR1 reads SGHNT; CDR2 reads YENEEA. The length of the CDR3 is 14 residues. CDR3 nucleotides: TGTGCCAGCAGCGTTGGACCGGGGGCGAACGAGCAGTACTTC. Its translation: CASSVGPGANEQYF.

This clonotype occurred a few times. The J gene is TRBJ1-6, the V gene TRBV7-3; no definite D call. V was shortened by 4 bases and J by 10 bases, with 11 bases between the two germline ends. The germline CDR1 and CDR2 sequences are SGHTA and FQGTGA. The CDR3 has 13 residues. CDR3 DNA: TGTGCCAGCAGCTCAGGTTCCCCATCACCCCTCCACTTT. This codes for CASSSGSPSPLHF.

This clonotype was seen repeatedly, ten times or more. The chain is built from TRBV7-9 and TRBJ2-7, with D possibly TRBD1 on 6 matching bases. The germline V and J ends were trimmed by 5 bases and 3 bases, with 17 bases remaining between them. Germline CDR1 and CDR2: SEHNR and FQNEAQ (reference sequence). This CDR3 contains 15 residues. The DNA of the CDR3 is TGTGCCAGCAGCCCTCGATACGGACAGATCTACGAGCAGTACTTC. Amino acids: CASSPRYGQIYEQYF.

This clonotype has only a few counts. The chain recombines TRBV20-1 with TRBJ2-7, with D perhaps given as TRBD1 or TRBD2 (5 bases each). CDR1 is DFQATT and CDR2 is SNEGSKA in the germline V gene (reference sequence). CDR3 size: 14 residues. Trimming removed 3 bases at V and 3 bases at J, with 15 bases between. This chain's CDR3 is CSASGGGAGYEQYF. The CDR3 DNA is TGCAGTGCTAGTGGGGGTGGGGCCGGCTACGAGCAGTACTTC.

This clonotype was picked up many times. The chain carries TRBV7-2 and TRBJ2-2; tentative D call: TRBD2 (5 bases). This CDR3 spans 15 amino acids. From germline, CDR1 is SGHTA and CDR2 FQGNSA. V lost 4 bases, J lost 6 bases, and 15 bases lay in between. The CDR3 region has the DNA TGTGCCAGCAGCTCGCCTAGTATGAGGGCCGGGGAGCTGTTTTTT. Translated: CASSSPSMRAGELFF.